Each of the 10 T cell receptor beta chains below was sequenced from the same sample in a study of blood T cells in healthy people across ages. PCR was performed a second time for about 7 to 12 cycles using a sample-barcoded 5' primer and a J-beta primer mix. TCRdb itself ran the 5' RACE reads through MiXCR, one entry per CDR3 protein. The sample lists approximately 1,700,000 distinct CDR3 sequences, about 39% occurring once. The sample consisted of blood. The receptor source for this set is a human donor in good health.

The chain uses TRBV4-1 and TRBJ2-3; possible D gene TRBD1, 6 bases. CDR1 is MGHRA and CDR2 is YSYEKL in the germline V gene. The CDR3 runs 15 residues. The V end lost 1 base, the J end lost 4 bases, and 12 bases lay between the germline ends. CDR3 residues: CASSQGTEGPDTQYF. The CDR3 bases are TGCGCCAGCAGCCAAGGGACAGAAGGTCCAGATACGCAGTATTTT.

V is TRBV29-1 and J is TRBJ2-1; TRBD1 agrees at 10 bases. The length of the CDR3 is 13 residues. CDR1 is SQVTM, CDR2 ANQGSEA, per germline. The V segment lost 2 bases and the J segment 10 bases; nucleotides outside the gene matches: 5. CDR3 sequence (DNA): TGCAGCGTTGAAAGGGACAGGGGTGACGAGCAGTTCTTC. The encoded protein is CSVERDRGDEQFF.

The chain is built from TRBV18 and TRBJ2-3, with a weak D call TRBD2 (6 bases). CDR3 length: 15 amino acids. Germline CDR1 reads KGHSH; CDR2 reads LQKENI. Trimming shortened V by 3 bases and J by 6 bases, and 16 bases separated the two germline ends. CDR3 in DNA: TGTGCCAGCTCACCCGGGACTTCCTCCGGGGATACGCAGTATTTT. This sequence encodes CASSPGTSSGDTQYF.

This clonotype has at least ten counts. CDR3 nucleotides: TGTGCCAGCAGTTTTGGGTACAATGAGCAGTTCTTC. This codes for CASSFGYNEQFF. The rearrangement uses TRBV27 and TRBJ2-1; no reliable D call. The length of the CDR3 is 12 residues. In germline, CDR1 is MNHEY, CDR2 SMNVEV (reference sequence). V was clipped by 3 bases and J by 4 bases, with 4 bases between them.

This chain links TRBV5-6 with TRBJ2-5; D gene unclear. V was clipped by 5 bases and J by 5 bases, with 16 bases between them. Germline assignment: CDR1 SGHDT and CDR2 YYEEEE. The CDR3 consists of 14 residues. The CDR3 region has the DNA TGTGCCAGCAGAGGCCTCGGCAGCTTGGAGACCCAGTACTTC. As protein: CASRGLGSLETQYF.

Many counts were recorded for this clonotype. The CDR3 loop is CSGHLAGRRGYTF. CDR3 nucleotides: TGCAGCGGCCACCTGGCAGGGCGGCGTGGCTACACCTTC. The J gene is TRBJ1-2, the V gene TRBV29-1; tentative D call: TRBD1 (5 bases). V gave up 7 bases and J gave up 7 bases, with 19 bases separating them. CDR1 and CDR2 from the germline V gene are SQVTM and ANQGSEA. The CDR3 extends over 13 amino acids.

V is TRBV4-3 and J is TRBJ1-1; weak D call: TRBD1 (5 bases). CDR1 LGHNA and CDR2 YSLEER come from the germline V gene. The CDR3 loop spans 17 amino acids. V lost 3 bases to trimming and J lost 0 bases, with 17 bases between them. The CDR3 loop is CASSQDGDGMMNTEAFF. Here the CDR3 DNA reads TGCGCCAGCAGCCAGGATGGGGACGGAATGATGAACACTGAAGCTTTCTTT.

The CDR3 DNA follows: TGTGCCAGCAGGGCGGACCTTGGTGGGACCCAGTACTTC. Its translation: CASRADLGGTQYF. The rearrangement uses TRBV6-2 or TRBV6-3 and TRBJ2-5, with no clear D. The CDR3 sequence is 13 residues long. Germline lookup yields CDR1 MNHEY and CDR2 SVGEGT. Trimming took 6 bases from V and 7 from J, leaving 15 bases between them.

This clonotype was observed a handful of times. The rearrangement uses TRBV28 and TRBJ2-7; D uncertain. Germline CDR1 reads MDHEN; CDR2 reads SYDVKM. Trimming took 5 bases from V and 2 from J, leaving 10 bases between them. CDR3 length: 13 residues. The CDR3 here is CASSPLPPYEQYF. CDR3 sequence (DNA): TGTGCCAGCAGTCCCCTGCCGCCCTACGAGCAGTACTTC.

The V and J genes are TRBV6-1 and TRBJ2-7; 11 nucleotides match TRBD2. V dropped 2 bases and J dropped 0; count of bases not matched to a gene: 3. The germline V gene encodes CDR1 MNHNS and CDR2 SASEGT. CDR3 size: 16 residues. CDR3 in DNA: TGTGCCAGCAGTGAACTAGCGGGGGGAGTCTCCTACGAGCAGTACTTC. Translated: CASSELAGGVSYEQYF.